This entry concerns a single T cell receptor beta chain. The CDR3 totals 14 residues. Germline values: CDR1 KGHDR, CDR2 SFDVKD. After removal of 5 bases from V and 5 bases from J, the junction contained 4 bases not matched to a gene. Some clones are missing from TCRdb's copy, which holds only in-frame ones; the method was immunoSEQ multiplex PCR. The sample lists fewer than 200,000 clones, 70% to 80% occurring once. This sample is part of a study of blood T cell repertoires in COVID-19. V and J are TRBV24-1 and TRBJ2-1, with 8 bases aligning to TRBD1. The TCR was taken from a woman between 65 and 79 years old in a cohort exposed to, infected with or recovered from COVID-19 (not recorded which). The sample comprised PBMCs or T cells enriched from blood (not recorded which). CDR3 nucleotide sequence: TGTGCCACCAGTGTCCAGGGGGCGAACAATGAGCAGTTCTTC. Encoded protein: CATSVQGANNEQFF.